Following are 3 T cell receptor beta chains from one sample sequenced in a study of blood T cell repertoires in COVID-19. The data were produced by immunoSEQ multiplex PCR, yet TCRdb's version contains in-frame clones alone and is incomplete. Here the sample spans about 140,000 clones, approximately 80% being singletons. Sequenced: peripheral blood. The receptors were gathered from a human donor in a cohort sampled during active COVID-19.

The chain's CDR3 is CATSPLSNSYTEAFF. In DNA form, the CDR3 reads TGTGCCACCAGTCCCCTAAGTAATTCCTACACTGAAGCTTTCTTT. The chain couples TRBV24-1 to TRBJ1-1; no firm D call. The V end was cut by 6 bases, the J end by 3 bases, with 16 bases between. The germline gives CDR1 KGHDR, CDR2 SFDVKD. The CDR3 contains 15 residues.

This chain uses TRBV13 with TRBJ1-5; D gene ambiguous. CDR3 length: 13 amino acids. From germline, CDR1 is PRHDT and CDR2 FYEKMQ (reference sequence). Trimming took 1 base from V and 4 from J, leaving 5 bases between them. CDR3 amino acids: CASSLAGNQPQHF. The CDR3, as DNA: TGTGCCAGCAGCTTAGCGGGTAATCAGCCCCAGCATTTT.

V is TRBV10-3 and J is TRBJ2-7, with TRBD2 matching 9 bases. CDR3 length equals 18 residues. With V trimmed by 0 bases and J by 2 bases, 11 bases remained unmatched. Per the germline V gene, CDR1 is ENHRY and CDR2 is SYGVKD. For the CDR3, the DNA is TGTGCCATCAGTGAGTCTATGGCGGGAGGGGCCCCCCCCTACGAGCAGTACTTC. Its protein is CAISESMAGGAPPYEQYF.